This T cell receptor beta chain was obtained from a study of blood T cell repertoires in COVID-19 (dated by TCRdb to between 2020 and 2021). As for the study more broadly: Samples covering the acute and convalescent phases of COVID-19 were provided by collaborators in the United States, Italy and Spain. Samples were obtained from the ongoing ImmuneRACE study (first 160 participants) and from 1,254 subjects provided by 6 global collaborators. The material from the prospective study consisted of cDNA or gDNA derived from T cells, B-cell-depleted T cells, or PBMCs. Where HLA class I and class II types were available, the types were taken from metadata supplied by the sample provider, not from assay-based typing. The sample metadata nearly always contained a de-identified subject ID, COVID-19 status, age in years and sex. Deeply sampled blood TCRbeta repertoires from subjects exposed to, actively infected with, or recovered from COVID-19 were included in the dataset. The repertoires were made available in a free public database intended to serve as a resource for research on the immune response to SARS-CoV-2.

The germline V gene supplies CDR1 ENHRY and CDR2 SYGVKD. From cysteine to phenylalanine, the CDR3 is 16 amino acids long. Left in the record is the CDR3 DNA by itself, 48 bases read in frame from the first base. V and J are trimmed by 0 bases and 6 bases, and the gene matches miss 10 bases of the junction. A second Seattle source provided samples from volunteer blood donors who had recovered from COVID-19. The collaborating institutions used their own protocols to collect whole blood in K2EDTA tubes. For TCRbeta analysis, collaborators shipped samples in one of three forms: frozen whole blood, isolated PBMCs, or DNA extracted from either of those sample types. Details on this clone: The target of this receptor is not known. One base away there is no much larger clone; base qualities are not given.

TCRbeta CDR3 regions were amplified from genomic DNA using the immunoSEQ Assay, a bias-controlled multiplex PCR. The paper's processing steps were these. The number of nucleated cells in each sample was estimated from the amplification of reference gene primers within the assay. Sequence reads were collapsed and filtered to measure the absolute abundance of every unique TCRbeta CDR3 rearrangement. For each sample, productive Simpson clonality was calculated as the square root of Simpson's diversity index over productive rearrangements. Drawn from immuneACCESS, this table holds only the in-frame rearrangements with V and J called that TCRdb kept. Clones are partly lost; checked studies trace under half to an unresolved V gene and leave the rest unexplained. V and J calls and clone size are given by that table; D and trimming were obtained from the DNA. The sample table lists around 170,000 clones, approximately 80% of them with a count of one. The ten biggest clones cover under 15% of the sample.

Points the paper makes about the study in general: How much clinical and demographic metadata was included differed by source and by participant, and the metadata was provided uncurated.

The sample comprised peripheral blood. This chain joins TRBV10-3 to TRBJ2-5; TRBD2 lines up with 7 middle nucleotides. The TCR comes from a man aged 65 to 85 who had recovered from COVID-19. The nucleotides are TGTGCCATCAGTGAGTCGAGTAAGGCGGGGGAACAGACCCAGTACTTC. It is translated as CAISESSKAGEQTQYF.